What follows are 25 T cell receptor beta chains derived from one specimen sequenced in a study of blood T cell repertoires in COVID-19. Profiled with immunoSEQ multiplex PCR; TCRdb holds only in-frame clones, not every one. The sample shows about 120,000 clones, about 74% of them seen only once. Sequencing was done on a sample of peripheral blood. These receptors were taken from a human donor in a cohort sampled during active COVID-19.

This sequence joins TRBV18 and TRBJ2-7, with D unresolved. V lost 0 bases and J 3 bases, leaving 12 bases between the germline ends. The CDR3 length is 15 residues. Per the germline V gene, CDR1 is KGHSH and CDR2 is LQKENI. The CDR3 coding sequence is TGTGCCAGCTCACCACCCTCGGTTGGTAGCTACGAGCAGTACTTC. Its translation: CASSPPSVGSYEQYF.

The rearrangement uses TRBV12-3 or TRBV12-4 and TRBJ1-1; D is uncertain. The CDR3 is 12 residues long. The V end lost 2 bases, the J end lost 11 bases, and 12 bases lay between the germline ends. The DNA for the CDR3 is TGTGCCAGCAGTTTACCGGGAATGTACGCTTTCTTT. Its translation: CASSLPGMYAFF.

The rearrangement links TRBV2 to TRBJ1-4, with unresolved D. V lost 3 bases and J lost 10, with 12 bases in between. This CDR3 comprises 13 residues. CDR1 and CDR2 (germline): SNHLY, FYNNEI. As DNA, the CDR3 is TGTGCCAGCAGTGATGCCCGGGGAGGAAAACTGTTTTTT. The encoded protein is CASSDARGGKLFF.

The J gene is TRBJ2-5, the V gene TRBV10-2, with D possibly being TRBD1 (6 bases). The CDR3 runs 15 residues. Looked up from germline, CDR1 is WSHSY and CDR2 is SAAADI. V lost 0 bases, J lost 2 bases, and 10 bases lay in between. CDR3 DNA: TGCGCCAGCAGTGAGTCGGACAGACTACAAGAGACCCAGTACTTC. Its protein is CASSESDRLQETQYF.

The J gene is TRBJ2-3, the V gene TRBV6-1; 11 nucleotides match TRBD2. The CDR3 spans 16 residues. V dropped 3 bases and J dropped 4; count of bases not matched to a gene: 6. CDR1 MNHNS and CDR2 SASEGT come from the germline V gene. CDR3 region: CASSEVAGGVSDTQYF. The CDR3 nucleotides read TGTGCCAGCAGTGAGGTAGCGGGAGGGGTGTCAGATACGCAGTATTTT.

The V call is TRBV28, the J call TRBJ2-7, with a tentative D call TRBD1 (6 bases). CDR3 length equals 17 residues. V was pared by 5 bases and J by 1 base, with 21 bases between. CDR1 is MDHEN, CDR2 SYDVKM, per germline. CDR3 bases: TGTGCCAGCAGTCCGAGAGGGGTGGGGACAAGGTCCTACGAGCAGTACTTC. This encodes CASSPRGVGTRSYEQYF.

The chain carries TRBV11-3 and TRBJ2-7, with TRBD2 as a possible D gene (6 bases). The CDR3 consists of 13 residues. Trimming left V 3 bases short and J 4 bases short, with 10 bases between. Looked up from germline, CDR1 is SGHNT and CDR2 is YENEEA. CDR3 sequence: CASSLGLKYEQYF. The CDR3 DNA reads TGTGCCAGCAGCTTGGGACTCAAATACGAGCAGTACTTC. The whole variable domain, remainder taken from reference TRBV11-3 and TRBJ2-7, is EAGVVQSPRYKIIEKKQPVAFWCNPISGHNTLYWYLQNLGQGPELLIRYENEEAVDDSQLPKDRFSAERLKGVDSTLKIQPAELGDSAVYLCASSLGLKYEQYFGPGTRLTVT.

The chain has TRBV7-9 and TRBJ1-6; TRBD1 aligns across 8 bases. The CDR3 is 13 residues long. Germline V gene data show CDR1 as SEHNR and CDR2 as FQNEAQ (reference sequence). CDR3 coding DNA: TGTGCGACACAGGGGGGTTACAATTCACCCCTCCACTTT. Translated, it gives CATQGGYNSPLHF. Combining the CDR3 with reference TRBV7-9 and TRBJ1-6 gives the whole variable domain DTGVSQNPRHKITKRGQNVTFRCDPISEHNRLYWYRQTLGQGPEFLTYFQNEAQLEKSRLLSDRFSAERPKGSFSTLEIQRTEQGDSAMYLCATQGGYNSPLHFGNGTRLTVT.

V gene TRBV4-1 combines with J gene TRBJ2-7; TRBD1 matches at 7 bases. In germline, CDR1 is MGHRA, CDR2 YSYEKL. The CDR3 sequence is 17 residues long. Trimming removed 2 bases from V and 5 bases from J; junction bases left unmatched: 15. CDR3 loop: CASSQPGTVGVWDEQYF. The CDR3 nucleotides are TGCGCCAGCAGCCAACCGGGGACAGTGGGAGTATGGGACGAGCAGTACTTC.

The rearrangement uses TRBV13 and TRBJ2-1, with a weak D call TRBD2 (5 bases). The CDR3 sequence is 14 residues long. Germline CDR1 and CDR2: PRHDT and FYEKMQ (reference sequence). Trimming left V 3 bases short and J 3 bases short, with 9 bases between. CDR3 amino acids: CASSLRAGYNEQFF. For the CDR3, the DNA is TGTGCCAGCAGCTTGCGGGCAGGCTACAATGAGCAGTTCTTC.

This chain's CDR3 is CASRGLVGYEQYF. For the CDR3, the DNA is TGTGCCAGCAGGGGACTAGTGGGCTACGAGCAGTACTTC. This sequence joins TRBV2 and TRBJ2-7; 8 positions match TRBD2. Germline values: CDR1 SNHLY, CDR2 FYNNEI. The CDR3 extends over 13 amino acids. The V and J ends lost 6 bases and 3 bases, in that order; junction bases with no gene match: 4.

The genes are TRBV20-1 and TRBJ2-7; TRBD1 matches at 8 bases. The CDR3 is 11 residues long. With V trimmed by 8 bases and J by 5 bases, 5 bases remained unmatched. Germline values: CDR1 DFQATT, CDR2 SNEGSKA (reference sequence). The CDR3 reads CSLDRVNEQYF. The CDR3 DNA is TGCAGTCTGGACAGGGTAAACGAGCAGTACTTC.

As DNA, the CDR3 is TGCGCCAGCAGCTTGGTCTCTAGTGACACTGAAGCTTTCTTT. Its translation is CASSLVSSDTEAFF. This chain joins TRBV5-1 and TRBJ1-1; no firm D call. The CDR3 is 14 amino acids. The germline V and J ends were trimmed by 0 bases and 3 bases, with 9 bases remaining between them. Germline V lookup: CDR1 SGHRS, CDR2 YFSETQ.

This clone has a handful of counts. The J gene is TRBJ1-1, the V gene TRBV20-1; D unresolved. Germline values: CDR1 DFQATT, CDR2 SNEGSKA (reference sequence). The CDR3 sequence is 10 residues long. V lost 3 bases, J lost 7 bases, and 6 bases lay in between. CDR3 loop: CSARAVEAFF. The CDR3 region has the DNA TGCAGTGCTAGGGCCGTTGAAGCTTTCTTT.

This clone has only a few counts. The CDR3 nucleotides are TGTGCCAGCAGTGCGGCTGAAAAACTGTTTTTT. Its translation is CASSAAEKLFF. The chain couples TRBV6-6 to TRBJ1-4; D ambiguous. This CDR3 has 11 amino acids. V lost 5 bases and J lost 7, with 5 bases in between. The germline CDR1 and CDR2 sequences are MNHNY and SVGAGI (reference sequence).

This clone was detected only a few times. The V and J genes are TRBV4-1 and TRBJ1-1, with a tentative D call TRBD1 (5 bases). Germline CDR1 is MGHRA and CDR2 is YSYEKL. V lost 4 bases and J lost 5, with 17 bases in between. The CDR3 has 15 residues. The CDR3 DNA sequence: TGCGCCAGCAGCCCCATACCAGGGATCAAAACTGAAGCTTTCTTT. Translation gives CASSPIPGIKTEAFF.

This clone was detected a few times. V gene TRBV18 combines with J gene TRBJ2-7; 10 nucleotides match TRBD1. CDR1 is KGHSH, CDR2 LQKENI, per germline. V was clipped by 6 bases and J by 1 base; unmatched bases: 6. The CDR3 runs 15 residues. Here the CDR3 reads CASSRGDRGSYEQYF. The CDR3, as DNA: TGTGCCAGCTCTCGGGGGGACAGGGGTTCCTACGAGCAGTACTTC.

The chain links TRBV11-1 to TRBJ2-5, with TRBD2 identical over 7 bases. The length of the CDR3 is 16 residues. Germline V CDR1 and CDR2: SGHAT, FQDESV (reference sequence). After removal of 1 base from V and 3 bases from J, the junction contained 8 bases not matched to a gene. DNA for the CDR3: TGTGCCAGCAGCTTAGGAACAGCGGCGGGGGAAGAGACCCAGTACTTC. It translates to CASSLGTAAGEETQYF. Combining the CDR3 with reference TRBV11-1 and TRBJ2-5 gives the whole variable domain EAEVAQSPRYKITEKSQAVAFWCDPISGHATLYWYRQILGQGPELLVQFQDESVVDDSQLPKDRFSAERLKGVDSTLKIQPAELGDSAMYLCASSLGTAAGEETQYFGPGTRLLVL.

The chain joins TRBV2 to TRBJ1-2; D perhaps matches TRBD1 (6 bases). Deletions cut 8 bases from V and 4 bases from J, with 17 bases between. Germline V gene lookup returns CDR1 SNHLY and CDR2 FYNNEI. This CDR3 contains 14 residues. This CDR3 is CASPNPTGAYGYTF. In DNA form, the CDR3 reads TGTGCCAGCCCCAACCCGACAGGCGCCTATGGCTACACCTTC. Combining the CDR3 with reference TRBV2 and TRBJ1-2 gives the whole variable domain EPEVTQTPSHQVTQMGQEVILRCVPISNHLYFYWYRQILGQKVEFLVSFYNNEISEKSEIFDDQFSVERPDGSNFTLKIRSTKLEDSAMYFCASPNPTGAYGYTFGSGTRLTVV.

This clone was seen once. V is TRBV19 and J is TRBJ2-1; 10 nucleotides agree with TRBD2. The CDR3 consists of 15 residues. The V segment lost 5 bases and the J segment 7 bases; nucleotides outside the gene matches: 8. The germline V gene encodes CDR1 LNHDA and CDR2 SQIVND (reference sequence). Written as DNA, the CDR3 is TGTGCCAGTAGTGCCGCTAGCGGGGGAGGGAATGAGCAGTTCTTC. This translates into CASSAASGGGNEQFF.

This clone was observed a handful of times. The CDR3 coding sequence is TGTGCCAGCAGCTCCGCAGGGAATGGCTACACCTTC. It codes for CASSSAGNGYTF. V is TRBV5-6 and J is TRBJ1-2; a possible D gene is TRBD1 (5 bases). Trimming took 3 bases from V and 6 from J, leaving 9 bases between them. The V gene's germline CDR1 is SGHDT and CDR2 YYEEEE. The CDR3 length is 12 residues.

The chain has TRBV7-9 and TRBJ2-3; D is possibly TRBD1 (6 bases). The CDR3 covers 15 residues. Germline CDR1 and CDR2: SEHNR and FQNEAQ (reference sequence). The V and J ends lost 0 bases and 4 bases respectively, with 11 bases between them. CDR3 sequence (DNA): TGTGCCAGCAGCTTAGCGGTCAGGGGATCAGATACGCAGTATTTT. Translated, it gives CASSLAVRGSDTQYF.

This clone was observed once. V and J are TRBV24-1 and TRBJ1-5; D may be TRBD1 (6 bases). Looked up from germline, CDR1 is KGHDR and CDR2 is SFDVKD. With 4 bases removed from V and 1 base from J, the gap between germline ends came to 10 bases. The CDR3 runs to 15 residues. CDR3 nucleotides: TGTGCCACCAGTGAGGGGGGGCTAAGCAATCAGCCCCAGCATTTT. It codes for CATSEGGLSNQPQHF.

V is TRBV6-5 and J is TRBJ1-2; unclear D gene. There are 15 residues in the CDR3. Germline-derived CDR1 and CDR2 are MNHEY and SVGAGI. The V and J ends lost 0 bases and 7 bases respectively, with 15 bases between them. CDR3 coding DNA: TGTGCCAGCAGTTACTCGTTCGGGTTGTCCGTTGGCTACACCTTC. It codes for CASSYSFGLSVGYTF.

The sample holds one count of this clone. The CDR3: CASSLVGAYEQYF. CDR3 DNA: TGTGCCAGCAGCTTAGTCGGGGCCTACGAGCAGTACTTC. The gene calls are TRBV11-1 and TRBJ2-7; perhaps TRBD2 as D (5 bases). With 1 base removed from V and 2 bases from J, the gap between germline ends came to 6 bases. The CDR3 is 13 residues long. Germline loops: CDR1 SGHAT, CDR2 FQDESV (reference sequence).